These 25 T cell receptor beta chains were sequenced from one sample in a study of T cell changes during pregnancy in multiple sclerosis. TCRdb's table, derived via immunoSEQ multiplex PCR, lists solely in-frame clones and lacks some. The data hold about 51,000 clones, with around 90% observed a single time. The sample was CD8+ T cells from peripheral blood mononuclear cells, taken in the second trimester of pregnancy. The source of these receptors is a female donor with multiple sclerosis, enrolled in a pregnancy study.

This clone is medium-sized within its sample. The chain is built from TRBV6-4 and TRBJ1-4; TRBD1 is a possible D gene (6 bases). The CDR3 is 13 amino acids. V lost 5 bases to trimming and J lost 7 bases, with 11 bases between them. CDR1 MRHNA and CDR2 SNTAGT come from the germline V gene. The CDR3 sequence: CASSKGETEKLFF. CDR3 coding DNA: TGTGCCAGCAGTAAGGGGGAAACTGAAAAACTGTTTTTT.

This clone came up once. The chain recombines TRBV6-1 with TRBJ1-2; a weak D match, TRBD1 (5 bases). Trimming pared 7 bases from V and 6 bases from J, leaving 21 bases between. This CDR3 spans 15 amino acids. The germline V gene has CDR1 MNHNS and CDR2 SASEGT. DNA for the CDR3: TGTGCCAGCACTGGGGGGGTGGCTCCGAACGATGGCTACACCTTC. This sequence encodes CASTGGVAPNDGYTF.

The V gene is TRBV6-5, the J gene TRBJ1-2, with 7 bases aligning to TRBD1. Germline lookup yields CDR1 MNHEY and CDR2 SVGAGI. The CDR3 runs 15 residues. V gave up 0 bases and J gave up 5 bases; unmatched junction bases: 6. CDR3 nucleotides: TGTGCCAGCAGTTACTCGAAGGGGGCGCGGTATGGCTACACCTTC. This sequence encodes CASSYSKGARYGYTF.

The V call is TRBV5-1, the J call TRBJ2-7; TRBD1 agrees at 10 bases. Germline V CDR1 and CDR2: SGHRS, YFSETQ. The CDR3 loop spans 14 amino acids. J gave up 5 bases and V 6 bases, and 8 bases lay outside the gene matches. The CDR3 loop reads CASTGTGVSNEQYF. In DNA, the CDR3 is TGCGCCAGCACCGGGACAGGGGTTTCGAACGAGCAGTACTTC.

This clone is medium-sized. This chain joins TRBV4-2 and TRBJ2-4; possibly TRBD2 for D (5 bases). Trimming took 5 bases from V and 8 from J, leaving 19 bases between them. Looked up from germline, CDR1 is LGHNA and CDR2 is YNFKEQ. The CDR3 runs to 15 residues. The CDR3 nucleotides are TGTGCCAGCAGCGTGAGCGGAACCGGTGTGGACATTCAGTACTTC. Its translation is CASSVSGTGVDIQYF.

This chain uses TRBV7-6 with TRBJ2-1, with 7 bases matching TRBD2. Germline CDR1 and CDR2: SGHVS and FNYEAQ. V lost 2 bases, J lost 3 bases, and 7 bases stayed unmatched. The CDR3 is 16 residues long. The CDR3 DNA follows: TGTGCCAGCAGCTTACTGGCTAGCGGTGACTACAATGAGCAGTTCTTC. It codes for CASSLLASGDYNEQFF.

This clone was seen only once. V and J are TRBV7-9 and TRBJ1-2; a weak D match, TRBD1 (5 bases). The ends were cut back, 1 base at V and 4 bases at J, with 16 bases in the middle. This CDR3 has 16 residues. Germline CDR1 and CDR2: SEHNR and FQNEAQ (reference sequence). This CDR3 is CASSLETQGGLYGYTF. DNA for the CDR3: TGTGCCAGCAGCTTAGAGACCCAGGGTGGGCTCTATGGCTACACCTTC.

The rearrangement joins TRBV6-6 to TRBJ2-5, with a possible D match to TRBD2 (5 bases). CDR3 size: 14 residues. Germline lookup yields CDR1 MNHNY and CDR2 SVGAGI (reference sequence). Trimming took off 0 bases at V and 5 bases at J, with 10 bases between the two ends. Here the CDR3 DNA reads TGTGCCAGCAGTTACTCGGAGGATCGGGAGACCCAGTACTTC. Its protein is CASSYSEDRETQYF.

The chain uses TRBV4-1 and TRBJ2-1; TRBD1 is a possible D gene (6 bases). CDR3 length: 14 amino acids. Germline loops: CDR1 MGHRA, CDR2 YSYEKL. Trimming removed 1 base from V and 4 bases from J, with 8 bases in between. CDR3 region: CASSQGTEYNEQFF. In DNA, the CDR3 is TGCGCCAGCAGCCAAGGGACAGAGTACAATGAGCAGTTCTTC.

The genes are TRBV5-4 and TRBJ1-1; D is undetermined. The CDR3 has 14 residues. Germline CDR1 SGHNT, CDR2 YYREEE (reference sequence). V lost 6 bases, J lost 1 base, and 13 bases lay in between. CDR3: CASIEDNANTEAFF. Here the CDR3 DNA reads TGTGCCAGCATAGAAGATAACGCGAACACTGAAGCTTTCTTT.

The chain couples TRBV6-5 to TRBJ2-2; D not resolved. V was shortened by 10 bases and J by 8 bases, with 17 bases between the two germline ends. The germline gives CDR1 MNHEY, CDR2 SVGAGI. The CDR3 is 13 amino acids. CDR3 nucleotides: TGTGCCACCTCCGACACCCTTAGGGGGGAGCTGTTTTTT. It codes for CATSDTLRGELFF.

The rearrangement uses TRBV5-5 and TRBJ2-7, with D perhaps matching TRBD1 (6 bases). The CDR3 contains 15 residues. Trimming removed 0 bases at V and 5 bases at J, with 15 bases between. From germline, CDR1 is SGHKS and CDR2 YYEKEE (reference sequence). The CDR3 loop is CASSLEYGTRHEQYF. CDR3 sequence (DNA): TGTGCCAGCAGCTTGGAATACGGGACAAGACACGAGCAGTACTTC.

The chain recombines TRBV5-1 with TRBJ2-1, with TRBD2 as a possible D gene (5 bases). Trimming took 0 bases from V and 10 from J, leaving 17 bases between them. Germline V gives CDR1 SGHRS, CDR2 YFSETQ. The CDR3 is made up of 15 amino acids. The CDR3 DNA sequence: TGCGCCAGCAGCTTGGTAGAGGGCGGACGCAACGAGCAGTTCTTC. Translating gives CASSLVEGGRNEQFF.

The V and J genes are TRBV4-3 and TRBJ1-4; D gene unclear. Germline V lookup: CDR1 LGHNA, CDR2 YSLEER. V was pared by 0 bases and J by 0 bases, with 8 bases between. The CDR3 is 16 amino acids. CDR3 sequence: CASSQDRSTTNEKLFF. CDR3 bases: TGCGCCAGCAGCCAAGACCGATCTACAACTAATGAAAAACTGTTTTTT.

The genes are TRBV30 and TRBJ2-1; possibly TRBD2 for D (6 bases). This CDR3 is 13 amino acids long. V was trimmed by 6 bases and J by 8 bases, leaving 17 bases between them. Germline V CDR1 and CDR2: GTSNPN, SVGIG (reference sequence). In DNA form, the CDR3 reads TGTGCCTGCTGGGACTCCTTTTCCGATGAGCAGTTCTTC. Translated: CACWDSFSDEQFF.

This clone has more than one count but fewer than ten. This chain connects TRBV19 to TRBJ2-1; TRBD2 might be the D (6 bases). Germline CDR1 and CDR2: LNHDA and SQIVND (reference sequence). With 5 bases removed from V and 6 bases from J, the gap between germline ends came to 14 bases. The CDR3 is 14 amino acids. The CDR3 DNA follows: TGTGCCAGTAGTTCAGCGGGTCTACGCAATGAGCAGTTCTTC. This translates into CASSSAGLRNEQFF.

The chain employs TRBV6-6 and TRBJ1-5; D might be TRBD1 (5 bases). The CDR3 runs 14 residues. Per germline, CDR1 MNHNY and CDR2 SVGAGI (reference sequence). V was pared by 6 bases and J by 0 bases, with 9 bases between. Written as DNA, the CDR3 is TGTGCCAGCAGAGCCGACAGTAGCAATCAGCCCCAGCATTTT. This gives the protein CASRADSSNQPQHF.

This clone has a single count. The chain is built from TRBV9 and TRBJ2-7, with 8 bases identical to TRBD1. Germline loops: CDR1 SGDLS, CDR2 YYNGEE. V shed 5 bases and J 3 bases; nucleotides not matched to a gene: 10. CDR3 size: 15 residues. CDR3 sequence: CASSASGDRGYEQYF. The CDR3 DNA follows: TGTGCCAGCAGTGCCTCCGGCGACAGGGGCTACGAGCAGTACTTC.

This chain uses TRBV6-5 with TRBJ2-2; 9 bases align to TRBD1. The V gene's germline CDR1 is MNHEY and CDR2 SVGAGI. CDR3 length equals 14 residues. The V segment lost 6 bases and the J segment 8 bases; nucleotides outside the gene matches: 7. The CDR3 region is CASSRDREAGELFF. CDR3 sequence (DNA): TGTGCCAGCAGCCGGGACAGGGAAGCGGGGGAGCTGTTTTTT.

The rearrangement uses TRBV6-5 and TRBJ2-3; D is possibly TRBD2 (6 bases). V lost 2 bases to trimming and J lost 6 bases, with 9 bases between them. CDR1 MNHEY and CDR2 SVGAGI come from the germline V gene. This CDR3 has 13 residues. CDR3 nucleotides: TGTGCCAGCAGTTACGGGCTAGCGGATACGCAGTATTTT. This gives the protein CASSYGLADTQYF.

This chain joins TRBV7-2 and TRBJ2-3, with TRBD1 matching 8 bases. CDR1 and CDR2 (germline): SGHTA, FQGNSA. The CDR3 contains 15 residues. V gave up 3 bases and J gave up 2 bases; unmatched junction bases: 4. In DNA, the CDR3 is TGTGCCAGCAGCTTCGGACAGGGCGCCACAGATACGCAGTATTTT. Translated: CASSFGQGATDTQYF. The entire variable domain, with the rest obtained from reference TRBV7-2 and TRBJ2-3, is as follows: GAGVSQSPSNKVTEKGKDVELRCDPISGHTALYWYRQSLGQGLEFLIYFQGNSAPDKSGLPSDRFSAERTGGSVSTLTIQRTQQEDSAVYLCASSFGQGATDTQYFGPGTRLTVL.

The gene calls are TRBV27 and TRBJ2-7; TRBD1 is a possible D gene (6 bases). The CDR3 contains 14 residues. Germline V gene sequence: CDR1 MNHEY, CDR2 SMNVEV (reference sequence). Trimming left V 1 base short and J 4 bases short, with 11 bases between. CDR3 bases: TGTGCCAGCAGTTTATTAGGGGGTCTGTACGAGCAGTACTTC. It translates to CASSLLGGLYEQYF.

The CDR3 nucleotides read TGTGCCAGCACGGCGGGGGGAATCTACAATGAGCAGTTCTTC. Protein: CASTAGGIYNEQFF. The chain carries TRBV2 and TRBJ2-1, with 8 positions matching TRBD2. J lost 3 bases, V lost 7 bases, and 5 bases had no gene match. This CDR3 is 14 amino acids long. Germline CDR1 SNHLY, CDR2 FYNNEI.

This chain joins TRBV5-6 and TRBJ2-5, with D tentatively TRBD2 (6 bases). V was clipped by 6 bases and J by 2 bases, with 17 bases between them. The CDR3 runs 15 residues. Germline CDR1 SGHDT, CDR2 YYEEEE. CDR3 loop: CASIWQGEVQETQYF. The CDR3 DNA is TGTGCCAGCATCTGGCAAGGGGAGGTGCAAGAGACCCAGTACTTC. The full variable domain, rest sourced from reference TRBV5-6 and TRBJ2-5, is DAGVTQSPTHLIKTRGQQVTLRCSPKSGHDTVSWYQQALGQGPQFIFQYYEEEERQRGNFPDRFSGHQFPNYSSELNVNALLLGDSALYLCASIWQGEVQETQYFGPGTRLLVL.

The rearrangement links TRBV4-1 to TRBJ1-2; TRBD1 is a possible D gene (6 bases). V was clipped by 2 bases and J by 0 bases, with 19 bases between them. The germline gives CDR1 MGHRA, CDR2 YSYEKL. This CDR3 comprises 18 residues. Here the CDR3 DNA reads TGCGCCAGCAGCCAACATTATGGACAGCCTAACCCTAACTATGGCTACACCTTC. Translation: CASSQHYGQPNPNYGYTF.